This TCR beta chain comes out of a study of PD-L1 blockade in urothelial cancer. Background on the study: Blood underwent analysis 3 weeks (second dose) and 6 weeks after treatment began.

Deletions cut 2 bases from V and 0 bases from J, with 10 bases between. Germline lookup yields CDR1 SGHTA and CDR2 FQGTGA. The CDR3 loop spans 16 amino acids. This clone was seen just once. The repertoire was sequenced with immunoSEQ multiplex PCR; TCRdb's copy has only in-frame clones and lacks some. The table lists tens of thousands of clones, more than 80% of them singletons, with approximately 7.9% in the top ten. Regarding time point: peripheral blood 6 weeks after treatment start. This chain connects TRBV7-3 to TRBJ2-2; D unresolved. The material sequenced was PBMCs, taken around atezolizumab (anti-PD-L1) treatment. This clonotype originated in a man aged 70-80 years with urothelial cancer. The CDR3 DNA is TGTGCCAGCAGCTTACCCTCGGCGGCGAACACCGGGGAGCTGTTTTTT. Amino acids: CASSLPSAANTGELFF. The full variable domain, in which reference TRBV7-3 and TRBJ2-2 provide the parts outside the CDR3, is GAGVSQTPSNKVTEKGKYVELRCDPISGHTALYWYRQSLGQGPEFLIYFQGTGAADDSGLPNDRFFAVRPEGSVSTLKIQRTERGDSAVYLCASSLPSAANTGELFFGEGSRLTVL.